This T cell receptor beta chain was sequenced in a study of blood T cell repertoires in COVID-19. Across the whole study: In each case, the material was cDNA or gDNA derived from T cells, B-cell-depleted T cells, or PBMCs.

This clone occurred once. The germline gives CDR1 MNHEY, CDR2 SMNVEV (reference sequence). The CDR3 runs to 14 residues. V shed 4 bases and J shed 1 base, with 10 bases lying between them. Measured with immunoSEQ multiplex PCR; TCRdb has only the in-frame clones, and not every one. The repertoire holds 310,000 or so clones, with approximately 92% as singletons. This clonotype was obtained from a woman in her 30s who had recovered from COVID-19. Sequenced material: PBMCs or T cells enriched from blood (not recorded which). The J gene is TRBJ2-5, the V gene TRBV27; D gene ambiguous. CDR3 sequence (DNA): TGTGCCAGCAGTTCCCTGGGCAGCCAAGAGACCCAGTACTTC. It is translated as CASSSLGSQETQYF.